Sequencing of this TCR beta chain was carried out in a study of T cells after yellow fever vaccination. This clonotype occurred a few times. This CDR3 is built from 12 residues. Trimming took 1 base from V and 6 from J, leaving 6 bases between them. Looked up from germline, CDR1 is DFQATT and CDR2 is SNEGSKA (reference sequence). TCRdb re-called the 5' RACE reads with MiXCR, one entry per CDR3 protein. The sample includes 620,000 or so distinct CDR3 sequences, 17% seen only once; the top ten take about 18%. The sequencing used PBMCs, collected about 5 days after the first yellow fever vaccination. The chain joins TRBV20-1 to TRBJ1-4; the D is unclear. The receptor was isolated from a man between 18 and 35 years old who received the YFV17D yellow fever vaccine. The CDR3, as DNA: TGCAGTGCTAGAGCAGCGGATGAAAAACTGTTTTTT. It specifies CSARAADEKLFF.